This T cell receptor beta chain was observed in a study of cytomegalovirus exposure and HLA in healthy donors. About the study: Among the 398 genotyped donors, approximately 80% were placed in the Caucasian-associated ancestry cluster. Study-wide results and caveats: Using a false discovery rate of 0.05, a later analysis showed that 16,951 TCR beta sequences were associated with HLA alleles. Later on, analysis showed that most CMV-associated TCR beta chains appeared to be HLA-restricted. The classifier reportedly diagnosed cytomegalovirus status with high sensitivity and specificity.

The PCR used 60 Vbeta and 13 Jbeta primers. Generated by immunoSEQ multiplex PCR, the TCRdb table keeps only in-frame clones and is missing some. This table holds some 200,000 clones, 73% found once. For this clone: Its target is not known.

This TCR came from a woman aged 25 to 39 in good health and CMV-seronegative. Sequences were obtained from PBMCs.

The CDR3: CASSPRLAGGRTDTQYF. CDR3 DNA sequence: TGTGCCAGCTCACCAAGGCTAGCGGGGGGAAGGACAGATACGCAGTATTTT. This chain connects TRBV18 to TRBJ2-3; TRBD2 agrees at 11 bases. CDR1 and CDR2 from the germline V gene are KGHSH and LQKENI. The V segment lost 2 bases and the J segment 3 bases; nucleotides outside the gene matches: 7. The CDR3 loop spans 17 amino acids.